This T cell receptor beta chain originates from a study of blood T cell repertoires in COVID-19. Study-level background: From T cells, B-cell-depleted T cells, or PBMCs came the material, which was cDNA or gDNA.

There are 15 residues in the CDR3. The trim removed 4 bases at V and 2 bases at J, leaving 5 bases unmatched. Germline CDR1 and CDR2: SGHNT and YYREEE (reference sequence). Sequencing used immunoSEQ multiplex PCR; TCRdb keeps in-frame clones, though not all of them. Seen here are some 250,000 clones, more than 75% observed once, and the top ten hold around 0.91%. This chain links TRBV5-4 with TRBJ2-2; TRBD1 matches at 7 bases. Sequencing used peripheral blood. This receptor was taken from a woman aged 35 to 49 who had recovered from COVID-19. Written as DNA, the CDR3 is TGTGCCAGCAGCCGCAAGGGGGCTAACACCGGGGAGCTGTTTTTT. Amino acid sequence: CASSRKGANTGELFF.